A selection of T cell receptor beta chains follows, all from one sample in a study of cytomegalovirus exposure and HLA in healthy donors. TCRdb's table, derived via immunoSEQ multiplex PCR, lists solely in-frame clones and lacks some. Reported are about 170,000 clones; the ten largest clones contain roughly 0.83%. Sequencing was done on a sample of PBMCs. The receptors shown here come from a woman between 18 and 29 years old in good health and CMV-seropositive. Each CDR3 is given with its conserved first and last residue. D genes are given only for firm matches.

>TRBV5-8|TRBD2|TRBJ2-7
TGTGCCAGCACCCGAACTAGCGGCTACTACGAGCAGTACTTC
CASTRTSGYYEQYF
>TRBV7-8|.|TRBJ2-5
TGTGCCAGCAGCGGGTGGGGGGTCCAAGAGACCCAGTACTTC
CASSGWGVQETQYF
>TRBV7-9|TRBD2|TRBJ2-5
TGTGCCAGCAGCTTGGGACTAGCGGGGGGGCGCGAGACCCAGTACTTC
CASSLGLAGGRETQYF
>TRBV7-2|TRBD2|TRBJ2-5
TGTGCCAGCAGCTTAGGGGCAGCGGGAGGGCTGGAGACCCAGTACTTC
CASSLGAAGGLETQYF
>TRBV18|TRBD2|TRBJ2-1
TGTGCCAGCTCACGTCGACTAGCGGGAGTTTCTTTAGATGATGAGCAGTTCTTC
CASSRRLAGVSLDDEQFF
>TRBV7-6|TRBD2|TRBJ2-1
TGTGCCAGCAGCTTAGCGTTAGCGGGCCTTACCTACAATGAGCAGTTCTTC
CASSLALAGLTYNEQFF
>TRBV5-1|.|TRBJ1-4
TGCGCCAGCAGCCACAGTGGGTTGAATGAAAAACTGTTTTTT
CASSHSGLNEKLFF
>TRBV19|TRBD1|TRBJ1-2
TGTGCCAGTAGTCCACGGACAGGGAGCTATGGCTACACCTTC
CASSPRTGSYGYTF
>TRBV29-1|.|TRBJ2-7
TGCAGCGTTGCGGACTCCTGGGGGGGCAGATACGAGCAGTACTTC
CSVADSWGGRYEQYF
>TRBV11-2|.|TRBJ1-3
TGTGCCAGCGGTCAGAAGGCAGGGGACACTGGAAACACCATATATTTT
CASGQKAGDTGNTIYF
>TRBV6-4|TRBD1|TRBJ2-1
TGTGCCAGCAGTGACAGGGGGCACAATGAGCAGTTCTTC
CASSDRGHNEQFF